The source of this T cell receptor beta chain is a study of blood T cells in healthy people across ages. This CDR3 is built from 14 residues. The V gene lost 9 bases and the J gene lost 5 bases, with 16 bases spanning the gap. CDR1 and CDR2 from the germline V gene are SEHNR and FQNEAQ (reference sequence). Donors gave around 9.3 milliliters of peripheral blood apiece. Primed by a sample-barcoded 5' primer and a J-beta primer mix, a second PCR proceeded for 7 to 11 cycles. Each cDNA was tagged by a template-switch adaptor containing 12 random nucleotides. Each CDR3 protein is one row after TCRdb ran MiXCR on the 5' RACE reads. The data contain about 680,000 distinct CDR3 sequences, about half of them seen just once; the ten biggest clones take up 25% to 35%.

This chain links TRBV7-9 with TRBJ1-4, with D possibly being TRBD1 (5 bases). This sequence originates from a woman between 55 and 75 years old in good health. Sequencing was done on a sample of blood. CDR3 amino acids: CARDDGTGNEKLFF. In DNA, the CDR3 is TGTGCCAGGGACGACGGGACGGGAAATGAAAAACTGTTTTTT.